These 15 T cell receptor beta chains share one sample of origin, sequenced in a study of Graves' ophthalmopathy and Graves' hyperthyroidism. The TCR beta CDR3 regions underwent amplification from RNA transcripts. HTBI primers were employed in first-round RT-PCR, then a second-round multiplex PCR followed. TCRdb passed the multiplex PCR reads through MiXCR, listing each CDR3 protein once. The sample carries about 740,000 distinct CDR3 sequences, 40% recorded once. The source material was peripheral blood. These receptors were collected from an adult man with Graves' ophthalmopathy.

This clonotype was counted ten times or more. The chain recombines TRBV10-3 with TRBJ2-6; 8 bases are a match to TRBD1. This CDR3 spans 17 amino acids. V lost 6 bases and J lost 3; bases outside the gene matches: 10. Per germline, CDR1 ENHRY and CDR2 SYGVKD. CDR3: CAIRDNQGARGANVLTF. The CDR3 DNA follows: TGTGCCATCAGGGACAACCAGGGGGCGCGTGGGGCCAACGTCCTGACTTTC.

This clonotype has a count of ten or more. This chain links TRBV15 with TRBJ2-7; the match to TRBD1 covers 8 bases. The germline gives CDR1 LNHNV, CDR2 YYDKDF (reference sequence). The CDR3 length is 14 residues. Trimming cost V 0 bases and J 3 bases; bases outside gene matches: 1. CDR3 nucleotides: TGTGCCACCAGCAGAGACAGGGGGCTCTACGAGCAGTACTTC. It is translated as CATSRDRGLYEQYF. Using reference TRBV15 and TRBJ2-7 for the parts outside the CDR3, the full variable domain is DAMVIQNPRYQVTQFGKPVTLSCSQTLNHNVMYWYQQKSSQAPKLLFHYYDKDFNNEADTPDNFQSRRPNTSFCFLDIRSPGLGDTAMYLCATSRDRGLYEQYFGPGTRLTVT.

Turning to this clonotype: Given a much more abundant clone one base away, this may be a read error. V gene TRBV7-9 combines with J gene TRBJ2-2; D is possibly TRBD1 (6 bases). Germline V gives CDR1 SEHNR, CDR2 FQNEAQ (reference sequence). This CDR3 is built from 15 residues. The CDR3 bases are TGTGCCAGCAGCTTAGGACAGGCGAACACCGAGGAGCTGTTTTTT. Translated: CASSLGQANTEELFF. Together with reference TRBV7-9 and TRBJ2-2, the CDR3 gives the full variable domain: DTGVSQNPRHKITKRGQNVTFRCDPISEHNRLYWYRQTLGQGPEFLTYFQNEAQLEKSRLLSDRFSAERPKGSFSTLEIQRTEQGDSAMYLCASSLGQANTEELFFGEGSRLTVL.

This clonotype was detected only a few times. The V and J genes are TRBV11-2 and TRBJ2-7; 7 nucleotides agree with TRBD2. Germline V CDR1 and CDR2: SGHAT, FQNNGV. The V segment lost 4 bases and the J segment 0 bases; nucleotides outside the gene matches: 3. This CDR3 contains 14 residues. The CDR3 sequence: CASSSERGSYEQYF. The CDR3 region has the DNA TGTGCCAGCAGCTCCGAGCGGGGCTCCTACGAGCAGTACTTC.

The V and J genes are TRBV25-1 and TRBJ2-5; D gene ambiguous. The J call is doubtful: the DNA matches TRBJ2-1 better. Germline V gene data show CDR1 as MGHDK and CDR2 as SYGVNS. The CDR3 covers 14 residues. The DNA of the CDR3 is TGTGCCAGCAGTGAATATGATCTGAACAATGAGCAGTTCTTC. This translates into CASSEYDLNNEQFF.

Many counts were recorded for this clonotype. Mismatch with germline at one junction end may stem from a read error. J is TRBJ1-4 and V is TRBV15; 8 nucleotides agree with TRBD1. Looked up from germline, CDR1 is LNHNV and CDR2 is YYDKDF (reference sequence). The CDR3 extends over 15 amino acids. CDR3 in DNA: TGTGCCACCAGCGGAGAACAGGGGGGTCGGGAAAAACTGTTTTTT. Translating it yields CATSGEQGGREKLFF.

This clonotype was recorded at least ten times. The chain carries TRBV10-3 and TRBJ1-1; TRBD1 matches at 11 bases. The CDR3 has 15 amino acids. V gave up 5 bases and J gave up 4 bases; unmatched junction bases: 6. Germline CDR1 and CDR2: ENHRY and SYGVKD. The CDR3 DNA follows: TGTGCCATCAGTAGGACAGGGGGCAAGGGCACTGAAGCTTTCTTT. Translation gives CAISRTGGKGTEAFF.

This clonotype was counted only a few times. CDR3 region: CASSRSGQGQANVLTF. The DNA of the CDR3 is TGTGCCAGCAGCCGCTCCGGACAGGGTCAGGCCAACGTCCTGACTTTC. The V gene is TRBV25-1, the J gene TRBJ2-6; 8 positions agree with TRBD1. J lost 6 bases, V lost 6 bases, and 10 bases had no gene match. This CDR3 is 16 amino acids long. Germline V gene lookup returns CDR1 MGHDK and CDR2 SYGVNS.

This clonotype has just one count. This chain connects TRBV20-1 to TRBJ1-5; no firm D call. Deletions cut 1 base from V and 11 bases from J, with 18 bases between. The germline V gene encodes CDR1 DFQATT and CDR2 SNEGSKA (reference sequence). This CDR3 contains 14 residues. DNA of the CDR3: TGCAGTGCTAGAGTGGCAGCAGGCCAAGAGACCCAGCATTTT. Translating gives CSARVAAGQETQHF.

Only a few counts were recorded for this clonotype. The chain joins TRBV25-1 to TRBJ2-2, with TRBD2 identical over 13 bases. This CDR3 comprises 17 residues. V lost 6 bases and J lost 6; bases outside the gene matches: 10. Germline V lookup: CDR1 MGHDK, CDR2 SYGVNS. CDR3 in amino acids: CASSLRTSGSMAGELFF. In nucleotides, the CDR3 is TGTGCCAGCAGCCTTAGGACTAGCGGGAGTATGGCCGGGGAGCTGTTTTTT.

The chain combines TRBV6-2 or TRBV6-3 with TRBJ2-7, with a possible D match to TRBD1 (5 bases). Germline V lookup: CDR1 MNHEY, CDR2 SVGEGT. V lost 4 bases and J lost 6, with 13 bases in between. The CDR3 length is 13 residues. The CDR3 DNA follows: TGTGCCAGCAGTTTTAGGACAAGTAGCGAGCAGTACTTC. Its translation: CASSFRTSSEQYF.

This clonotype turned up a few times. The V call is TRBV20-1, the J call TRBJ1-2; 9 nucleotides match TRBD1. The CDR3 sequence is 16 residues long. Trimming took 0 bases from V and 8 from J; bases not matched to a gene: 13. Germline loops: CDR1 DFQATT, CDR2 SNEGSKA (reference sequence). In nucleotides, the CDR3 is TGCAGTGCTAGAGATGCTATTGTGGTGACAGGGGGAGGCTACACCTTC. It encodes CSARDAIVVTGGGYTF.

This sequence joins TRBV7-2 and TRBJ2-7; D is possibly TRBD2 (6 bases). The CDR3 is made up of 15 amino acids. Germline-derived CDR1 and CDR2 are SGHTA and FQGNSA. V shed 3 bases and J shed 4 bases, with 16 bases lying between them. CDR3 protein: CASSLYSGVLYEQYF. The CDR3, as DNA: TGTGCCAGCAGCTTGTATTCGGGGGTCTTGTACGAGCAGTACTTC.

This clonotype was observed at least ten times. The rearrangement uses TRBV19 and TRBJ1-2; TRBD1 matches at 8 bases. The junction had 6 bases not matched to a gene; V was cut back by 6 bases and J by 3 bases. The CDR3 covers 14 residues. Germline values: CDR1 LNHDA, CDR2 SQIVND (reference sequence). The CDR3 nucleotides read TGTGCCAGTAGCGGACAGGGAAGGGACTATGGCTACACCTTC. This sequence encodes CASSGQGRDYGYTF.

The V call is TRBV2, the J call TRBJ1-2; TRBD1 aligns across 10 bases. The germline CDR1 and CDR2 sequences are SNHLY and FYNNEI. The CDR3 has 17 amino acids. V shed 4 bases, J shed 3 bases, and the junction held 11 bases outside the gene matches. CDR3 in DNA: TGTGCCAGCAGTGGCCGTTGGGGACAGGGGCGACACTATGGCTACACCTTC. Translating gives CASSGRWGQGRHYGYTF.